This TCR beta chain was retrieved from a study of T-cell memory formation after mild COVID-19. Overall study findings and caveats: Whether day 37 second-wave clones are SARS-CoV-2-specific was not confirmed.

Germline loops: CDR1 LGHNA, CDR2 YSLEER. The V and J ends lost 0 bases and 11 bases respectively, with 13 bases between them. The CDR3 sequence is 13 residues long. This clonotype was observed a handful of times. The antigen remains unidentified. TCRdb called the 5' RACE reads again in MiXCR, with one record for every CDR3 protein. The data contain roughly 190,000 distinct CDR3 sequences, about 16% of them seen just once; the ten biggest clones take up 2% to 2.5%. The specimen sequenced was PBMCs or a T cell subset sorted from them (not recorded which). The TCR was taken from an adult woman who had mild COVID-19 (a few samples of this study predate the infection). Cell type and time point are not known. The chain joins TRBV4-3 to TRBJ1-1; D is unresolved. DNA of the CDR3: TGCGCCAGCAGCCAAGAGACCCGTCTGCCGGCTTTCTTT. Amino acids: CASSQETRLPAFF.